This passage covers 2 T cell receptor beta chains from one sample sequenced in a study of lymphopenia after photon versus proton radiotherapy. Sequencing was performed with immunoSEQ multiplex PCR; in TCRdb, only in-frame clones are kept and a portion is missing. This table has around 18,000 clones, around 85% appearing once. The source material was peripheral blood, sampled from a patient treated with proton-based radiotherapy. Receptors originate from a man in his sixties or seventies with pancreatic cancer.

The chain combines TRBV13 with TRBJ1-5, with a tentative D call TRBD1 (5 bases). Trimming left V 0 bases short and J 4 bases short, with 10 bases between. This CDR3 has 15 amino acids. The germline V gene has CDR1 PRHDT and CDR2 FYEKMQ (reference sequence). The CDR3 loop reads CASSLGGPGNQPQHF. CDR3 DNA sequence: TGTGCCAGCAGCTTAGGGGGGCCAGGTAATCAGCCCCAGCATTTT.

To note about this clone: Germline is not matched at one junction end, which may reflect a read error. The J gene is TRBJ2-5, the V gene TRBV27; 8 bases fit TRBD2. The CDR3 runs 16 residues. CDR1 MNHEY and CDR2 SMNVEV come from the germline V gene (reference sequence). CDR3 sequence reads: CANSRTGTRTLGEQYF. The CDR3 DNA reads TGTGCCAACAGTCGAACTGGGACTAGGACTTTGGGAGAGCAGTACTTC.